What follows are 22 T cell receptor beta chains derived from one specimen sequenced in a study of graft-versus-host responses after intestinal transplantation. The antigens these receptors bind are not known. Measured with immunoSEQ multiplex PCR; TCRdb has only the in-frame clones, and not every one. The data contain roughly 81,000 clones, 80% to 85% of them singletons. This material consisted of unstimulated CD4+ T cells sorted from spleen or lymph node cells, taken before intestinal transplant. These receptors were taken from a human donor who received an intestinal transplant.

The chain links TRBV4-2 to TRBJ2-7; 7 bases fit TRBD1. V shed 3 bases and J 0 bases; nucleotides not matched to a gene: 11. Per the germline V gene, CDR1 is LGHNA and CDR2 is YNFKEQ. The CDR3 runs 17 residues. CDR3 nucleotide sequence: TGTGCCAGCAGCCAGGGCCCGGGACAGCTAGCCTCCTACGAGCAGTACTTC. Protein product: CASSQGPGQLASYEQYF.

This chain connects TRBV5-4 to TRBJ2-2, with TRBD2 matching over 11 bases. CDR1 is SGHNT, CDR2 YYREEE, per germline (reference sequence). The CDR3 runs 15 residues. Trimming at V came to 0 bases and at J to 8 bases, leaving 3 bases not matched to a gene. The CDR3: CASSLELAGGGELFF. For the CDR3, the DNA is TGTGCCAGCAGCTTGGAGCTAGCGGGAGGTGGGGAGCTGTTTTTT.

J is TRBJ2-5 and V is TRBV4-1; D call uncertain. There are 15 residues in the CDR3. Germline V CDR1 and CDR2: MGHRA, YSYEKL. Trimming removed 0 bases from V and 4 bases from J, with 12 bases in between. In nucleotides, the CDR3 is TGCGCCAGCAGCCAAGATCCTCGTTACGGAGAGACCCAGTACTTC. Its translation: CASSQDPRYGETQYF.

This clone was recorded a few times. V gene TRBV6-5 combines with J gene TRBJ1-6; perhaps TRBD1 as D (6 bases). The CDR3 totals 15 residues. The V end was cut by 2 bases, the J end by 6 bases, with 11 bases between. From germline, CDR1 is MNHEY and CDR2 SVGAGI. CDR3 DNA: TGTGCCAGCAGTTACCGGCAGGGGACTAATTCACCCCTCCACTTT. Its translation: CASSYRQGTNSPLHF.

CDR3 in amino acids: CASRGLYTGELFF. CDR3 in DNA: TGTGCCAGCAGGGGGCTTTACACCGGGGAGCTGTTTTTT. The chain couples TRBV9 to TRBJ2-2; a possible D gene is TRBD1 (5 bases). The CDR3 extends over 13 amino acids. From germline, CDR1 is SGDLS and CDR2 YYNGEE. Trimming stripped 5 bases from V and 3 bases from J, with 8 bases between.

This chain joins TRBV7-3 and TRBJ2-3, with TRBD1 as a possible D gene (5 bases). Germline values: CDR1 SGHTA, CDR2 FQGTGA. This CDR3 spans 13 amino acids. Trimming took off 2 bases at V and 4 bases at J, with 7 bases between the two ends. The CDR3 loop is CASSLLGADTQYF. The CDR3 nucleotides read TGTGCCAGCAGCTTATTAGGGGCAGATACGCAGTATTTT.

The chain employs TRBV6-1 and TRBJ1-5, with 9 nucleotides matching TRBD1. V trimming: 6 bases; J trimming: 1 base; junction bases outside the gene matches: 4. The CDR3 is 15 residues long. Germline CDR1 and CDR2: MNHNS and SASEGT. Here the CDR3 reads CASRGQGQSNQPQHF. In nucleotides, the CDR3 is TGTGCCAGCAGGGGACAGGGCCAGAGCAATCAGCCCCAGCATTTT.

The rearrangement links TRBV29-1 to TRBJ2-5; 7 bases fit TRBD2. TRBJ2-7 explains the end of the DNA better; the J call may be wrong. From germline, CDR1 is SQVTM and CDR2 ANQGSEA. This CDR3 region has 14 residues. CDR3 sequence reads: CSVKGLTGGNEQYF. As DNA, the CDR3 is TGCAGCGTTAAGGGGCTAACGGGAGGAAACGAGCAGTACTTC.

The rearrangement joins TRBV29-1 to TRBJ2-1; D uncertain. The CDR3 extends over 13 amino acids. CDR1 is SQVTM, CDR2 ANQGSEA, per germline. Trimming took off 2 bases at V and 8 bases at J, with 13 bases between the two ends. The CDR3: CSVESLGWDEQFF. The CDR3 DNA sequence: TGCAGCGTTGAAAGTCTAGGTTGGGATGAGCAGTTCTTC.

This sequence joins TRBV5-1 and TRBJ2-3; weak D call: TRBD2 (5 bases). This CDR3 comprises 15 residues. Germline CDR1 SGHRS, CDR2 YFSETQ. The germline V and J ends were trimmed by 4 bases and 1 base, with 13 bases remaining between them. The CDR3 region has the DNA TGCGCCAGCAGCATCACCGCCGGGGGCACAGATACGCAGTATTTT. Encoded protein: CASSITAGGTDTQYF.

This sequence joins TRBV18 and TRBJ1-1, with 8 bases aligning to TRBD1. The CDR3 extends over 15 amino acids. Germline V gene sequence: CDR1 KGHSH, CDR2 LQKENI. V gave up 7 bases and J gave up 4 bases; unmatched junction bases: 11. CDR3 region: CASFEQRQGATEAFF. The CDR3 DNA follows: TGTGCCAGCTTCGAGCAGCGGCAGGGGGCCACTGAAGCTTTCTTT.

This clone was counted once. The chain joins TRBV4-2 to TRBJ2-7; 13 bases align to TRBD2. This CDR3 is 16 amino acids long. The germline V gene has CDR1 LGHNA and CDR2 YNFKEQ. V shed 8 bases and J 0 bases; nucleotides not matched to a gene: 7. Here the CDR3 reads CASGGTSGADSYEQYF. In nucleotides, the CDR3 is TGTGCCAGCGGCGGGACTAGCGGGGCGGACTCCTACGAGCAGTACTTC.

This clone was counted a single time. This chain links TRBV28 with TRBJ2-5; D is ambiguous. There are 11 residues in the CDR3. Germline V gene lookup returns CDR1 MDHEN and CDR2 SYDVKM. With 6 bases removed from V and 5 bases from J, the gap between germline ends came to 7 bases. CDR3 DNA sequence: TGTGCCAGCAGCCAACTGGAGACCCAGTACTTC. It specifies CASSQLETQYF.

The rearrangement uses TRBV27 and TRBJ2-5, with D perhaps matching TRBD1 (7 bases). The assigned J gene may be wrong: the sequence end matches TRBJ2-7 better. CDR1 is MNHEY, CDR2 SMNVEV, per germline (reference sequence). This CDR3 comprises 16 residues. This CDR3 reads CASPIPDREAPYEQYF. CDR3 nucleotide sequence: TGTGCCAGCCCAATACCCGACAGGGAGGCGCCCTACGAGCAGTACTTC.

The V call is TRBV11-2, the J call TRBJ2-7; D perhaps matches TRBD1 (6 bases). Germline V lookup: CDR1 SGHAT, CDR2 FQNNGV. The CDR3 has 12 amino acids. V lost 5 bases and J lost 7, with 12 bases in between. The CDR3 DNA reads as TGTGCCAGCAGCCCAGGGGCCTGGGAGCAGTACTTC. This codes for CASSPGAWEQYF.

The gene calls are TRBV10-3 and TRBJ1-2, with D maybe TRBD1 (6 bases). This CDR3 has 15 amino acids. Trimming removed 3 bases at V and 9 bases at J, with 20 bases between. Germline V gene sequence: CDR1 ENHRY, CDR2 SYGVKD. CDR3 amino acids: CAISEIGPAGARYTF. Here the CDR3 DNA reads TGTGCCATCAGTGAAATAGGTCCAGCAGGGGCTCGCTACACCTTC.

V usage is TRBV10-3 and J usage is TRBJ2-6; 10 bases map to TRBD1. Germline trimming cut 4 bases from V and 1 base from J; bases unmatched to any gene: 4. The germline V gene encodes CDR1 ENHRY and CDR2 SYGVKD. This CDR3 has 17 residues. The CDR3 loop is CAISVGDRGSGANVLTF. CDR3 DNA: TGTGCCATCAGTGTAGGGGACAGGGGATCTGGGGCCAACGTCCTGACTTTC.

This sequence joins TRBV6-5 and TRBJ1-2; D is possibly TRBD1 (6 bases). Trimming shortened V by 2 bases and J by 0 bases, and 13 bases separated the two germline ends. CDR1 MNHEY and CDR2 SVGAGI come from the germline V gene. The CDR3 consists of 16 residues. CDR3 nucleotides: TGTGCCAGCAGTTACATCCAGGGGAAAGCTAACTATGGCTACACCTTC. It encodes CASSYIQGKANYGYTF.

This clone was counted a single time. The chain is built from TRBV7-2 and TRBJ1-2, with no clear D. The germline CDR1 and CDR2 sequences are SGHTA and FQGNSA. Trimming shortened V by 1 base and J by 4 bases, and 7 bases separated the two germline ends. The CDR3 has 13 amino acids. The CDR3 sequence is CASSLGYSYGYTF. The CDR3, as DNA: TGTGCCAGCAGCTTAGGATATAGCTATGGCTACACCTTC.

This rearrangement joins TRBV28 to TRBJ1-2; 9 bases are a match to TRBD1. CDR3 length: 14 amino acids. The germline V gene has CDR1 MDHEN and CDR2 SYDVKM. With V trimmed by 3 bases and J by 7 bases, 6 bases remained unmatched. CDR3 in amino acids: CASSLQNRGLGYTF. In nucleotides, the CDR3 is TGTGCCAGCAGTTTGCAAAACAGGGGGCTTGGCTACACCTTC.

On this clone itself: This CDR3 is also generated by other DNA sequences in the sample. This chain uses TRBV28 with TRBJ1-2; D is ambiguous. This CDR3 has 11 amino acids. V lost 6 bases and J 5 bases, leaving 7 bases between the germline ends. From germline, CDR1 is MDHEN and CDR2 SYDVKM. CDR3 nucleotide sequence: TGTGCCAGCAGCTCCGGGTATGGCTACACCTTC. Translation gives CASSSGYGYTF.

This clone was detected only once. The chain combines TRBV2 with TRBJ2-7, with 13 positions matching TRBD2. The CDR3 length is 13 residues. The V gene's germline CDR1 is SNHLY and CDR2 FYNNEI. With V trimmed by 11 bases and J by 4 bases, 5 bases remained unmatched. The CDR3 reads CAGRTSGSYEQYF. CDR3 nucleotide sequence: TGTGCCGGACGGACTAGCGGGAGTTACGAGCAGTACTTC.